Included here is one TCR beta chain sequence, with context. Clinical symptoms, serum thyroxine and TRAb, thyroid ultrasound and orbital computed tomography together formed the diagnostic basis. Using around 10 ml of fresh peripheral blood, PBMCs were prepared. The data originate from a study of T cells in Graves' hyperthyroidism and ophthalmopathy. What was amplified from RNA transcripts were TCR beta CDR3 regions. HTBI primers were used for first-round RT-PCR of the TCR CDR3. TCRdb called the multiplex PCR reads again in MiXCR, with one record for every CDR3 protein. This table has a few hundred thousand distinct CDR3 sequences, 13% appearing once. V lost 5 bases to trimming and J lost 4 bases; unmatched junction nucleotides: 16. From germline, CDR1 is SGHTA and CDR2 FQGTGA. This CDR3 contains 17 residues.

This chain connects TRBV7-3 to TRBJ2-5; TRBD2 matches 7 bases. Material for sequencing was blood. The receptor was isolated from a man aged 25-40 years with Graves' hyperthyroidism that later progressed to Graves' ophthalmopathy. The CDR3 DNA is TGTGCCAGCAGCCGCACGACCGGGGGGAACAATCGAGAGACCCAGTACTTC. Encoded protein: CASSRTTGGNNRETQYF.